Sequencing of this T cell receptor beta chain was carried out in a study of blood T cell repertoires in COVID-19. In the authors' workflow: Estimates of nucleated cell counts were drawn from the amplification of reference gene primers. Libraries were prepared by immunoSEQ multiplex PCR; TCRdb keeps only in-frame clonotypes and omits some of them. The V and J calls and the clone size are those of that table, but D and trimming were determined from the DNA. The sample has about 170,000 clones; 80% to 90% are singletons. Germline V gene data show CDR1 as SGHAT and CDR2 as FQDESV (reference sequence). The CDR3 length is 14 residues. V lost 4 bases and J lost 2; bases outside the gene matches: 3.

The chain combines TRBV11-1 with TRBJ1-2; 8 bases fit TRBD1. The TCR originated in an elderly woman with COVID-19, enrolled during active disease. The sequencing sample was made of peripheral blood. This CDR3 reads CASSWDRTNYGYTF. The CDR3 region has the DNA TGTGCCAGCAGCTGGGACAGGACGAACTATGGCTACACCTTC.